The subject of this entry is one TCR beta chain. The sample belongs to a study of blood T cell repertoires in COVID-19. CDR3 length equals 16 residues. CDR1 and CDR2 from the germline V gene are WSHSY and SAAADI. V lost 3 bases, J lost 1 base, and 13 bases lay in between. The table came from immunoSEQ multiplex PCR; TCRdb's copy has only in-frame clones and leaves some out. The sample includes around 210,000 clones, 85% to 90% seen only once; the top ten take 0.7% to 0.85%. The specimen was peripheral blood. This sequence originates from a woman between 65 and 79 years old with acute or convalescent COVID-19. This chain links TRBV10-2 with TRBJ1-3; D unresolved. The CDR3 loop reads CASSERRVASGNTIYF. As DNA, the CDR3 is TGCGCCAGCAGTGAACGGAGGGTAGCTTCTGGAAACACCATATATTTT.